Presented here are 16 T cell receptor beta chains from one specimen sequenced in a study of molecular identifiers for immune sequencing clone quantification. TCRdb analysed the PCR reads with MiXCR anew, one entry per CDR3 protein. The top ten clones hold roughly 0.85% of a sample with 85,000 to 95,000 distinct CDR3 sequences, roughly 19% of them seen once. The sequenced material came from naive CD8+ T cells from blood, with Jurkat cell RNA spiked in. The subset denotes: FACS-sorted CD8+CD4-CCR7+CD45RA+ naive T cells. The source of these receptors is a human donor in good health. Some libraries in this study had Jurkat cell RNA spiked in.

This clonotype was counted at least ten times. This chain joins TRBV19 and TRBJ2-7; D is perhaps TRBD2 (6 bases). From germline, CDR1 is LNHDA and CDR2 SQIVND (reference sequence). The CDR3 covers 13 residues. V gave up 6 bases and J gave up 1 base, with 10 bases separating them. The CDR3 here is CASSWGESYEQYF. The DNA of the CDR3 is TGTGCCAGTAGCTGGGGGGAGTCCTACGAGCAGTACTTC. Variable domain in full (rest from reference TRBV19 and TRBJ2-7): DGGITQSPKYLFRKEGQNVTLSCEQNLNHDAMYWYRQDPGQGLRLIYYSQIVNDFQKGDIAEGYSVSREKKESFPLTVTSAQKNPTAFYLCASSWGESYEQYFGPGTRLTVT.

This clonotype has only a few counts. Possible read error: a much larger clone is one base away. The genes are TRBV12-3 or TRBV12-4 and TRBJ2-6; D is unclear. CDR3 length: 15 amino acids. CDR3 in amino acids: CASSTDFSGTNVLTF. The CDR3 nucleotides read TGTGCCAGCAGTACCGACTTCTCTGGGACCAACGTCCTGACTTTC.

This clonotype was seen repeatedly, ten times or more. The rearrangement links TRBV5-6 to TRBJ2-7; perhaps TRBD2 as D (5 bases). This CDR3 is 13 amino acids long. Germline loops: CDR1 SGHDT, CDR2 YYEEEE. V was trimmed by 4 bases and J by 1 base, leaving 9 bases between them. The CDR3 sequence is CASSLRGSYEQYF. In nucleotides, the CDR3 is TGTGCCAGCAGCCTCCGAGGGTCCTACGAGCAGTACTTC.

Many counts were recorded for this clonotype. The rearrangement uses TRBV7-3 and TRBJ2-3; 14 nucleotides agree with TRBD2. Trimming removed 3 bases from V and 5 bases from J; junction bases left unmatched: 4. Germline assignment: CDR1 SGHTA and CDR2 FQGTGA. CDR3 length equals 16 residues. The CDR3 here is CASSLGLAGVVDTQYF. In DNA form, the CDR3 reads TGTGCCAGCAGCTTGGGACTAGCGGGAGTTGTAGATACGCAGTATTTT.

This clonotype was seen at least ten times. The V gene is TRBV21-1, the J gene TRBJ1-6; TRBD1, the table's D call, lacks a check against the DNA. TRBV21-1 is labeled a pseudogene. The CDR3 spans 20 residues. CDR3 region: CASSTRDGQGRRTYNSPLHF. In nucleotides, the CDR3 is TGTGCCAGCAGCACCAGAGACGGACAGGGGAGGAGAACCTATAATTCACCCCTCCACTTT.

This clonotype turned up a few times. A much more abundant neighbour one base away suggests this may be a read error. The V and J genes are TRBV30 and TRBJ1-5; 10 bases align to TRBD1. Germline assignment: CDR1 GTSNPN and CDR2 SVGIG (reference sequence). Trimming at V came to 3 bases and at J to 2 bases, leaving 4 bases not matched to a gene. The CDR3 runs 15 residues. The CDR3 DNA reads as TGTGCCTGGAGCGAGGGACAGGGGCGCAATCAGCCCCAGCATTTT. Its translation: CAWSEGQGRNQPQHF.

Ten or more counts support this clonotype. The chain has TRBV5-1 and TRBJ2-3; D is unresolved. CDR3 length: 13 amino acids. Trimming took off 10 bases at V and 0 bases at J, with 12 bases between the two ends. The germline V gene encodes CDR1 SGHRS and CDR2 YFSETQ. In DNA form, the CDR3 reads TGCGCCGCATCACGAACTAGCACAGATACGCAGTATTTT. Protein: CAASRTSTDTQYF.

There are many counts of this clonotype. The CDR3: CASTPGGGYEKLFF. The CDR3 DNA follows: TGTGCCAGCACCCCCGGAGGGGGTTATGAAAAACTGTTTTTT. The chain employs TRBV12-3 or TRBV12-4 and TRBJ1-4, with a weak D call TRBD1 (6 bases). The CDR3 sequence is 14 residues long. V dropped 7 bases and J dropped 6 bases, with 15 bases sitting between them.

Remarks on this clonotype: This may stem from a read error, because a much larger clone lies one nucleotide away. This chain connects TRBV19 to TRBJ2-2, with D hard to call. CDR3 size: 18 residues. The germline gives CDR1 LNHDA, CDR2 SQIVND (reference sequence). For the CDR3, the DNA is TGTGCCAGTAGTCAACCCTTATGGGTAAAAGCGAACACCAGGGAGCTGTTTTTT. Its translation is CASSQPLWVKANTRELFF.

This clonotype has at least ten counts. The J gene is TRBJ2-3, the V gene TRBV27; no reliable D call. V was clipped by 2 bases and J by 6 bases, with 12 bases between them. This CDR3 region has 14 residues. CDR1 and CDR2 (germline): MNHEY, SMNVEV (reference sequence). CDR3 bases: TGTGCCAGCAGTTTAATGGCTCGTGTCGATACGCAGTATTTT. It codes for CASSLMARVDTQYF.

The sample holds a few counts of this clonotype. Given a much more abundant clone one base away, this may be a read error. This chain uses TRBV20-1 with TRBJ2-5, with 13 bases matching TRBD2. Trimming removed 5 bases from V and 1 base from J; junction bases left unmatched: 7. This CDR3 spans 16 amino acids. Germline CDR1 and CDR2: DFQATT and SNEGSKA (reference sequence). The CDR3 spells CSAYRLAGGCQETQYF. CDR3 coding DNA: TGCAGTGCTTACCGACTAGCGGGGGGCTGCCAAGAGACCCAGTACTTC.

The rearrangement links TRBV7-6 to TRBJ1-5; D gene ambiguous. The V and J ends lost 3 bases and 7 bases respectively, with 13 bases between them. The V gene's germline CDR1 is SGHVS and CDR2 FNYEAQ. The length of the CDR3 is 14 residues. The CDR3 nucleotides are TGTGCCAGCAGCTTCGCCTTGGAAGGCCAGCCCCAGCATTTT. Encoded protein: CASSFALEGQPQHF.

This clonotype was recorded at least ten times. The chain couples TRBV7-9 to TRBJ1-2; possible D gene TRBD1, 5 bases. The V gene's germline CDR1 is SEHNR and CDR2 FQNEAQ (reference sequence). This CDR3 is 15 amino acids long. V was shortened by 7 bases and J by 0 bases, with 15 bases between the two germline ends. DNA for the CDR3: TGTGCCAGCACCGCGCTGGGGGATCCTAACTATGGCTACACCTTC. Its protein is CASTALGDPNYGYTF. The complete variable domain, with remaining parts taken from reference TRBV7-9 and TRBJ1-2, reads DTGVSQNPRHKITKRGQNVTFRCDPISEHNRLYWYRQTLGQGPEFLTYFQNEAQLEKSRLLSDRFSAERPKGSFSTLEIQRTEQGDSAMYLCASTALGDPNYGYTFGSGTRLTVV.

This clonotype has at least ten counts. The chain couples TRBV18 to TRBJ2-3; 8 positions match TRBD2. Germline values: CDR1 KGHSH, CDR2 LQKENI. With V trimmed by 5 bases and J by 4 bases, 8 bases remained unmatched. This CDR3 contains 15 residues. The CDR3 sequence is CASSMAGGPPDTQYF. Written as DNA, the CDR3 is TGTGCCAGCTCAATGGCGGGAGGCCCCCCAGATACGCAGTATTTT.

Many counts were recorded for this clonotype. The J gene is TRBJ2-6, the V gene TRBV7-9; D may correspond to TRBD1 or TRBD2 (5 bases each). Germline-derived CDR1 and CDR2 are SEHNR and FQNEAQ (reference sequence). Between the trimmed V and J ends, which lost 8 bases and 0 bases, there was a span of 11 bases. The CDR3 has 15 amino acids. The CDR3 here is CASGGWGSGANVLTF. CDR3 bases: TGTGCCAGCGGGGGTTGGGGCTCTGGGGCCAACGTCCTGACTTTC.

CDR3 in DNA: TGCAGTGCTAGAGATACTATGGGACTAGCGGATGTATACGAGCAGTACTTC. It specifies CSARDTMGLADVYEQYF. V and J are TRBV20-1 and TRBJ2-7; TRBD2 agrees at 11 bases. Germline-derived CDR1 and CDR2 are DFQATT and SNEGSKA (reference sequence). This CDR3 region has 17 residues. V shed 0 bases, J shed 4 bases, and the junction held 11 bases outside the gene matches.